A selection of T cell receptor beta chains follows, all from one sample in a study of OX40 agonist ivuxolimab in advanced cancers. The assay was immunoSEQ multiplex PCR, and TCRdb's table has in-frame clones only and misses some. The data contain 78,000 or so clones, 88% of them singletons. Source: CD4+ or CD8+ T cells sorted from blood, taken in a trial of the OX40 agonist ivuxolimab. The receptors derive from an adult with an advanced solid tumor such as melanoma, head and neck, liver or kidney cancer. CDR3s include the opening cysteine and the closing phenylalanine or tryptophan. D genes are given only for firm matches. Some rows have no size entry. The others give once, few or many, or a class for an expanded clone.

TRBD2 | TRBJ2-3 | . | TRBV5-6 | CASSIWTSGSGDTQYF | TGTGCCAGCAGCATTTGGACTAGCGGGAGTGGAGATACGCAGTATTTT
. | TRBJ2-3 | . | TRBV6-5 | CASSYSTNGDTQYF | TGTGCCAGCAGTTACTCCACGAACGGGGATACGCAGTATTTT
. | TRBJ2-7 | . | TRBV29-1 | CSVEVAYEQYF | TGCAGCGTTGAAGTCGCTTACGAGCAGTACTTC
TRBD2 | TRBJ2-1 | few | TRBV5-1 | CASGPGTNSYNEQFF | TGCGCCAGCGGCCCAGGGACTAACTCCTACAATGAGCAGTTCTTC
. | TRBJ1-1 | . | TRBV5-4 | CASTKDRGTGGAFF | TGTGCCAGCACCAAAGACCGGGGCACCGGAGGGGCTTTCTTT
. | TRBJ1-4 | . | TRBV21-1 | CASSKGARAGEKLFF | TGTGCCAGCAGCAAAGGGGCCAGGGCGGGCGAAAAACTGTTTTTT
TRBD1 | TRBJ2-7 | . | TRBV27 | CASSLRDSPGEQYF | TGTGCCAGCAGTTTACGGGACAGTCCTGGCGAGCAGTACTTC
. | TRBJ2-1 | once | TRBV7-9 | CASPRDGTYNEQFF | TGTGCCAGCCCCCGGGACGGCACCTACAATGAGCAGTTCTTC
. | TRBJ2-3 | . | TRBV7-6 | CASSLSSAQEDTQYF | TGTGCCAGCAGCTTGAGCAGCGCCCAAGAGGATACGCAGTATTTT
. | TRBJ2-1 | few | TRBV7-2 | CASSANREAQFF | TGTGCCAGCAGCGCCAACAGGGAAGCCCAGTTCTTC
TRBD1 | TRBJ2-2 | . | TRBV5-1 | CASSWDSLNTGELFF | TGCGCCAGCAGCTGGGACAGCCTGAACACCGGGGAGCTGTTTTTT
. | TRBJ2-1 | . | TRBV29-1 | CSHSGSLNEQFF | TGCAGTCATAGCGGTAGTCTCAATGAGCAGTTCTTC
. | TRBJ2-1 | . | TRBV6-5 | CASLGVGAGNNEQFF | TGTGCCAGCCTCGGGGTGGGGGCCGGCAACAATGAGCAGTTCTTC
TRBD1 | TRBJ1-5 | . | TRBV6-1 | CASSGDSSNQPQHF | TGTGCCAGCAGCGGGGACAGTAGCAATCAGCCCCAGCATTTT
. | TRBJ2-1 | . | TRBV5-5 | CASSLDPGRSPNEQFF | TGTGCCAGCAGCTTGGATCCGGGGCGTTCTCCAAATGAGCAGTTCTTC
. | TRBJ2-3 | . | TRBV19 | CASSIGGYSTDTQYF | TGTGCCAGTAGTATCGGAGGATACTCCACAGATACGCAGTATTTT
TRBD1 | TRBJ1-1 | . | TRBV5-1 | CASSKTGTGGGTEAFF | TGCGCCAGCAGCAAGACCGGGACAGGGGGCGGCACTGAAGCTTTCTTT
. | TRBJ2-7 | . | TRBV9 | CASNSDQPPYEQYF | TGTGCCAGCAATTCAGACCAGCCCCCCTACGAGCAGTACTTC
. | TRBJ1-1 | few | TRBV5-1 | CASSLGFGNTEAFF | TGCGCCAGCAGCTTGGGGTTTGGGAACACTGAAGCTTTCTTT
TRBD2 | TRBJ2-1 | . | TRBV7-3 | CASSPVAGETNEQFF | TGTGCCAGCAGCCCGGTAGCGGGAGAGACAAATGAGCAGTTCTTC
. | TRBJ2-2 | . | TRBV18 | CASSPPSVGTGELFF | TGTGCCAGCTCACCCCCCAGCGTAGGCACCGGGGAGCTGTTTTTT
TRBD1 | TRBJ1-1 | . | TRBV5-1 | CASSWGQGSGTEAFF | TGCGCCAGCAGCTGGGGACAGGGGTCAGGGACTGAAGCTTTCTTT
. | TRBJ1-1 | few | TRBV4-2 | CASSLTGSRTEAFF | TGTGCCAGCAGCCTTACAGGGTCGAGAACTGAAGCTTTCTTT
. | TRBJ1-2 | . | TRBV19 | CASSIEGQVGNYGYTF | TGTGCCAGTAGTATAGAGGGGCAGGTCGGTAACTATGGCTACACCTTC
TRBD1 | TRBJ1-1 | . | TRBV7-9 | CASSLGTGGKAFF | TGTGCCAGCAGCTTAGGGACAGGGGGCAAGGCTTTCTTT
TRBD1 | TRBJ1-1 | . | TRBV6-6 | CASSPRQGVTEAFF | TGTGCCAGCAGTCCTCGGCAGGGGGTCACTGAAGCTTTCTTT
. | TRBJ2-7 | . | TRBV5-1 | CASSNGTYYEQYF | TGCGCCAGCAGCAACGGGACATACTACGAGCAGTACTTC
. | TRBJ1-6 | once | TRBV5-1 | CASSLLDTNSPLHF | TGCGCCAGCAGCTTGTTGGACACCAATTCACCCCTCCACTTT
. | TRBJ2-7 | . | TRBV9 | CASSVAGSEQYF | TGTGCCAGCAGCGTAGCGGGGTCCGAGCAGTACTTC
TRBD1 | TRBJ1-4 | . | TRBV5-6 | CASSFRGTGNEKLFF | TGTGCCAGCAGCTTTAGGGGGACAGGGAATGAAAAACTGTTTTTT
. | TRBJ1-5 | . | TRBV6-1 | CASSEGGAGNQPQHF | TGTGCCAGCAGTGAGGGAGGGGCCGGCAATCAGCCCCAGCATTTT
. | TRBJ2-5 | . | TRBV30 | CAWSARQVQETQYF | TGTGCCTGGAGTGCCCGACAGGTCCAAGAGACCCAGTACTTC
TRBD2 | TRBJ2-7 | . | TRBV5-6 | CASSLWGGDEQYF | TGTGCCAGCAGTTTGTGGGGGGGGGACGAGCAGTACTTC
. | TRBJ2-1 | . | TRBV5-1 | CASSLARDRRKNEQFF | TGCGCCAGCAGCTTGGCCAGAGACCGCCGTAAGAATGAGCAGTTCTTC
. | TRBJ1-5 | few | TRBV5-1 | CASSFSEGQPQHF | TGCGCCAGCAGCTTCTCGGAGGGTCAGCCCCAGCATTTT
. | TRBJ1-1 | . | TRBV10-2 | CASRQTGNTEAFF | TGCGCCAGCAGACAGACAGGGAACACTGAAGCTTTCTTT
TRBD2 | TRBJ2-7 | few | TRBV6-1 | CASSARVAGYEQYF | TGTGCCAGCAGTGCCCGGGTAGCGGGGTACGAGCAGTACTTC
. | TRBJ2-6 | . | TRBV28 | CASRPGPGANVLTF | TGTGCCAGCAGACCTGGACCTGGGGCCAACGTCCTGACTTTC
. | TRBJ2-1 | . | TRBV13 | CASSSRKNIDSSKQFF | TGTGCCAGCAGCTCCCGAAAAAACATAGACTCTAGCAAGCAGTTCTTC
. | TRBJ2-1 | . | TRBV19 | CASSIDRKVRSEQFF | TGTGCCAGTAGTATAGATCGGAAGGTTAGGAGTGAGCAGTTCTTC
. | TRBJ2-4 | . | TRBV4-1 | CASSRDQDPAKNIQYF | TGCGCCAGCAGCCGGGACCAGGACCCGGCCAAAAACATTCAGTACTTC
TRBD1 | TRBJ2-2 | . | TRBV10-3 | CAISKGQDTGELFF | TGTGCCATCAGCAAAGGACAGGACACCGGGGAGCTGTTTTTT
TRBD2 | TRBJ2-2 | . | TRBV5-1 | CASSWGSGRYTGELFF | TGCGCCAGCAGCTGGGGTAGCGGGAGATACACCGGGGAGCTGTTTTTT
. | TRBJ2-5 | . | TRBV7-9 | CASSLVGPQETQYF | TGTGCCAGCAGCTTAGTGGGTCCCCAAGAGACCCAGTACTTC
TRBD1 | TRBJ2-3 | . | TRBV5-6 | CASSLGQGAGTDTQYF | TGTGCCAGCAGCTTAGGACAGGGGGCGGGCACAGATACGCAGTATTTT
TRBD2 | TRBJ2-6 | . | TRBV11-2 | CASNPAAGGSGANVLTF | TGTGCCAGCAACCCAGCCGCGGGGGGCTCTGGGGCCAACGTCCTGACTTTC
. | TRBJ1-1 | once | TRBV6-5 | CASSYSGGWVNTEAFF | TGTGCCAGCAGTTACTCGGGGGGGTGGGTGAACACTGAAGCTTTCTTT
. | TRBJ1-4 | few | TRBV18 | CASSRATNEKLFF | TGTGCCAGCTCCCGCGCAACTAATGAAAAACTGTTTTTT
TRBD1 | TRBJ1-1 | . | TRBV28 | CASSSYRGRTEAFF | TGTGCCAGCAGTTCGTACAGGGGGCGGACTGAAGCTTTCTTT
TRBD2 | TRBJ2-7 | once | TRBV28 | CASSLGTSGSIRQYF | TGTGCCAGCAGTCTCGGGACTAGCGGCAGCATCCGGCAGTACTTC
TRBD2 | TRBJ2-1 | . | TRBV11-3 | CASSPGGSYYNEQFF | TGTGCCAGCAGCCCCGGCGGGAGTTACTACAATGAGCAGTTCTTC
. | TRBJ1-5 | . | TRBV19 | CASTSQGTNQPQHF | TGTGCCAGTACCTCCCAGGGGACTAACCAGCCCCAGCATTTT